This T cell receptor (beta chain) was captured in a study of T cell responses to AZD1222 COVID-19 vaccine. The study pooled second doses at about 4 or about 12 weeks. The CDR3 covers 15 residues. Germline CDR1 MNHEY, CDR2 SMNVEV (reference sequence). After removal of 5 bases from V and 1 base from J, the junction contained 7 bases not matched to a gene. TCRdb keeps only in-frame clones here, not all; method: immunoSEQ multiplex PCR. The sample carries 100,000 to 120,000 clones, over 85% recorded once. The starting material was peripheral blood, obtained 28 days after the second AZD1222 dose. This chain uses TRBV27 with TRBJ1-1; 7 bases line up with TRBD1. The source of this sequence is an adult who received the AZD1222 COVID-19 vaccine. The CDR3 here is CASSRPGQENTEAFF. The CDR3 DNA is TGTGCCAGCAGTCGCCCCGGACAGGAGAACACTGAAGCTTTCTTT.